The T cell receptor (beta chain) described here comes from a study of shared clonotypes between healthy human individuals. How the authors handled the data: ImmunoSEQ yielded junction-only sequences lacking quality scores, so filtering differed. TCRdb keeps only in-frame clones here, not all; method: immunoSEQ multiplex PCR. V and J calls plus clone size are reproduced from that table; the DNA served to infer D and trimming. This sample has 740,000 or so clones, with 55% to 85% found just once. Study-level findings and limits: Naive subsets generally had larger estimated richness than memory subsets. Limitation of the genetic and exposure-history diversity represented came from the few donors. Large depth notwithstanding, sorted-subset sequencing proved incomplete by rarefaction.

As regards this clone: As yet, its antigen is unknown.

CDR1 SGHNT and CDR2 YYREEE come from the germline V gene (reference sequence). Trimming cost V 3 bases and J 2 bases, with 11 bases left between them. This CDR3 region has 14 residues. V gene TRBV5-4 combines with J gene TRBJ2-5; a weak D match, TRBD2 (6 bases). Sequencing used memory CD4+ T cells sorted from blood. Specified subset: CD45RA-negative fraction. The sequence derives from a woman between 25 and 40 years old in good health. The CDR3 DNA follows: TGTGCCAGCAGCTGGGAGGTTCAACAAGAGACCCAGTACTTC. Its protein product is CASSWEVQQETQYF.